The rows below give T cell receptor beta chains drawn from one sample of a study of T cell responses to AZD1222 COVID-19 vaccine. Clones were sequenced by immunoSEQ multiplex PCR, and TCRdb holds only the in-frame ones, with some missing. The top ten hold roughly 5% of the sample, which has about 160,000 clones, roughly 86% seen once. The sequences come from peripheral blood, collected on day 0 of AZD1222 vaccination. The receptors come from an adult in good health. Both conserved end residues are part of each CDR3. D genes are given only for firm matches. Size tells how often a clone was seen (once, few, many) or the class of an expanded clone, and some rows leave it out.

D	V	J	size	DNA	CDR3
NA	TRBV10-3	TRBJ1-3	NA	TGTGCCATCAGTGACAGGGGAGACACCATATATTTT	CAISDRGDTIYF
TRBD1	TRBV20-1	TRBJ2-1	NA	TGCAGTGCTAGTCTCAGGGGGAAAGACAATGAGCAGTTCTTC	CSASLRGKDNEQFF
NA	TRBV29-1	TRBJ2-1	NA	TGCAGCGTCCTGACTGCATACAATGAGCAGTTCTTC	CSVLTAYNEQFF
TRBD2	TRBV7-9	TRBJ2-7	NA	TGTGCCAGCAGCTTAGTTCCCGGGACTAGCGGGAGCCACTCCTACGAGCAGTACTTC	CASSLVPGTSGSHSYEQYF
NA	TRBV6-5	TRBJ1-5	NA	TGTGCCAGCAGCTCTGCCGGGACCCGGAATCAGCCCCAGCATTTT	CASSSAGTRNQPQHF
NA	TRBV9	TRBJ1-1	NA	TGTGCCAGCACCTTTTTACCGTCCAACACTGAAGCTTTCTTT	CASTFLPSNTEAFF
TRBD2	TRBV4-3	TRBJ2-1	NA	TGCGCCAGCAGCCAAGCGGGGGGATACAATGAGCAGTTCTTC	CASSQAGGYNEQFF
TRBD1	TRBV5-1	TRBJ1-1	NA	TGCGCCAGCAGCTTGGAGGGACAGATGAACACTGAAGCTTTCTTT	CASSLEGQMNTEAFF
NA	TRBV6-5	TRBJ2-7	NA	TGTGCCAGCACGGCGACGGAGGATAATGTATACGAGCAGTACTTC	CASTATEDNVYEQYF
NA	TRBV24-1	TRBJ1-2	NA	TGTGCCACCAGTGACCAGACAGGCCCGTTGGGGGGCTACACCTTC	CATSDQTGPLGGYTF
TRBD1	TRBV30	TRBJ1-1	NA	TGTGCCTGGAGTGTATGGCAGGGGGGGGCTGAAGCTTTCTTT	CAWSVWQGGAEAFF
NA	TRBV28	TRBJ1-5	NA	TGTGCCAGCAGGCCGGGGGGGAGTCATCAGCCCCAGCATTTT	CASRPGGSHQPQHF
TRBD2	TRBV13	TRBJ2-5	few	TGTGCCAGCAGTTTTAAAGTCTCTAGCGGGCCTTTACAAGAGACCCAGTACTTC	CASSFKVSSGPLQETQYF
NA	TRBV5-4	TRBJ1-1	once	TGTGCCAGCAGCCCGCAGGGAGGGATAAAGAACACTGAAGCTTTCTTT	CASSPQGGIKNTEAFF
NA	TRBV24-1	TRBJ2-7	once	TGTGCCACCAGTACCGGCAGCACCTACGAGCAGTACTTC	CATSTGSTYEQYF
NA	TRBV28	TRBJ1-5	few	TGTGCCAGCAGTTTCCGGGATCAGCCCCAGCATTTT	CASSFRDQPQHF
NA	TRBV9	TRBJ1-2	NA	TGTGCCAGCAGCGTAGGCTCCCCCAGGGCATTACAACCGGGCTATGGCTACACCTTC	CASSVGSPRALQPGYGYTF
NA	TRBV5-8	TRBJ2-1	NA	TGTGCCAGCAGCTTGGGCCCGCAGGGTTACAATGAGCAGTTCTTC	CASSLGPQGYNEQFF
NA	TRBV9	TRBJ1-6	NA	TGTGCCAGCAGCGTCGCAGGGAGCTCCTATAATTCACCCCTCCACTTT	CASSVAGSSYNSPLHF
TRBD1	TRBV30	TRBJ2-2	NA	TGTGCCTGGAACCGGGACAGGGGTATCGGCGGGGAGCTGTTTTTT	CAWNRDRGIGGELFF
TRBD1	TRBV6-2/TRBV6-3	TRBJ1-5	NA	TGTGCCAGCAGTTACACAGGGGGCGGTCAGCCCCAGCATTTT	CASSYTGGGQPQHF
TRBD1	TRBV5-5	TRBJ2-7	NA	TGTGCCAGCATGTTCGACAGGGGACCTGACGAGCAGTACTTC	CASMFDRGPDEQYF
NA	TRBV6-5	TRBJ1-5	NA	TGTGCCAGCAGTTACCCGGCTGGGCCCCAGCATTTT	CASSYPAGPQHF
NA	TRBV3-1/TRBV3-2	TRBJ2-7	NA	TGTGCCAGCAGCTACACCCCGGGACAAGTCTACGAGCAGTACTTC	CASSYTPGQVYEQYF
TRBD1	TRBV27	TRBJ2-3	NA	TGTGCCAGCAGATATCACAGGGGGGACACAGATACGCAGTATTTT	CASRYHRGDTDTQYF
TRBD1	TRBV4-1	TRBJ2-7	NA	TGCGCCAGCAGCCAAGATCGCGGGACAGGGAGCTCCTACGAGCAGTACTTC	CASSQDRGTGSSYEQYF
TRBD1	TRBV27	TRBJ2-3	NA	TGTGCCAGCAGTTTAAACAGGGGAGATACGCAGTATTTT	CASSLNRGDTQYF
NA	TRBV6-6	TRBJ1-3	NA	TGTGCCAGCAGGACCCCCCTTCTCTCTGGAAACACCATATATTTT	CASRTPLLSGNTIYF
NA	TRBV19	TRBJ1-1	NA	TGTGCCAGTAGTATTGGGTGGGGGCGCCGGGAGACTGAAGCTTTCTTT	CASSIGWGRRETEAFF
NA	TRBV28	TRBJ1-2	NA	TGTGCCAGCAGTTCTTCAGGGACCAACTATGGCTACACCTTC	CASSSSGTNYGYTF
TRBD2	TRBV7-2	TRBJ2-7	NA	TGTGCCAGCAGCGGCAGACTAGCGGGAACCTACGAGCAGTACTTC	CASSGRLAGTYEQYF
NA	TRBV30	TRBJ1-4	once	TGTGCCTGGAGTGTTACGAACAGGCTAACAACTAATGAAAAACTGTTTTTT	CAWSVTNRLTTNEKLFF
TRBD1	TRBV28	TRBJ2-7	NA	TGTGCCAGCAGTTTTGGGTCCCAGGGGGCGTACGAGCAGTACTTC	CASSFGSQGAYEQYF
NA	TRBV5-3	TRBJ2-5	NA	TGTGCCAGAAGCTTGGCAATTTCCCCGGGAGAGACCCAGTACTTC	CARSLAISPGETQYF
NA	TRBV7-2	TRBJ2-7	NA	TGTGCCAGCAGCAACCTGGGGATTTTACCCTACGAGCAGTACTTC	CASSNLGILPYEQYF
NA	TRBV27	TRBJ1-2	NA	TGTGCCAGCGGGGAACGGGACACTCGGGGCTACACCTTC	CASGERDTRGYTF
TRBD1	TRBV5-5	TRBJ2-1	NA	TGTGCCAGCAGCCTGCGGACAGGGTTGGCCTACAATGAGCAGTTCTTC	CASSLRTGLAYNEQFF